This T cell receptor (beta chain) was recorded in a study of blood T cell repertoires in COVID-19. Study background: Researchers got acute and convalescent COVID-19 samples from the United States, Italy and Spain.

The protocol was immunoSEQ multiplex PCR, while the TCRdb copy is restricted to in-frame clones and leaves out a portion. This table holds roughly 420,000 clones, 88% found once. CDR1 is KGHSH, CDR2 LQKENI, per germline. This CDR3 contains 12 residues. The germline V and J ends were trimmed by 6 bases and 6 bases, with 10 bases remaining between them. The sequence derives from a woman in her thirties with acute COVID-19. The chain couples TRBV18 to TRBJ2-3; a possible D gene is TRBD1 (6 bases). The sequenced material came from PBMCs or T cells enriched from blood (not recorded which). CDR3: CASSWGPDTQYF. DNA of the CDR3: TGTGCCAGCTCCTGGGGGCCGGATACGCAGTATTTT. The full variable domain, rest sourced from reference TRBV18 and TRBJ2-3, is NAGVMQNPRHLVRRRGQEARLRCSPMKGHSHVYWYRQLPEEGLKFMVYLQKENIIDESGMPKERFSAEFPKEGPSILRIQQVVRGDSAAYFCASSWGPDTQYFGPGTRLTVL.